This entry lists 17 T cell receptor beta chains sequenced from one sample in a study of OX40 agonist ivuxolimab in advanced cancers. The protocol used for the library was the immunoSEQ multiplex PCR assay. As stored in TCRdb, this immuneACCESS dataset retains in-frame rearrangements with V and J assigned. A fraction of the clones does not appear; measured against another copy, unresolved V genes explain less than half of the discrepancy, and the remainder lacks a known reason. Here the sample has roughly 70,000 clones; about 91% occur a single time. The leading ten clones occupy more than 2.5% of the sample. The source was CD4+ or CD8+ T cells sorted from blood, collected in a trial of the OX40 agonist ivuxolimab. The receptors were gathered from an adult with an advanced solid tumor such as melanoma, head and neck, liver or kidney cancer.

V usage is TRBV18 and J usage is TRBJ2-7, with 14 bases that match TRBD2. Trimming took 0 bases from V and 5 from J; bases not matched to a gene: 3. In germline, CDR1 is KGHSH, CDR2 LQKENI. The CDR3 consists of 16 residues. CDR3 nucleotide sequence: TGTGCCAGCTCACCACCGGGACTAGCGGGAGCCCACGAGCAGTACTTC. Its protein product is CASSPPGLAGAHEQYF.

This clone showed up just once. V gene TRBV18 combines with J gene TRBJ2-3; D is unclear. V was clipped by 3 bases and J by 5 bases, with 6 bases between them. The CDR3 sequence is 12 residues long. Germline CDR1 KGHSH, CDR2 LQKENI. In nucleotides, the CDR3 is TGTGCCAGCTCACCTGGCGGAGATACGCAGTATTTT. Its translation is CASSPGGDTQYF.

This chain uses TRBV5-6 with TRBJ2-3; D gene ambiguous. CDR3 length: 14 amino acids. Per germline, CDR1 SGHDT and CDR2 YYEEEE. V dropped 0 bases and J dropped 4 bases, with 9 bases sitting between them. The CDR3 DNA sequence: TGTGCCAGCAGCTTGGAGGCTTGGGCAGATACGCAGTATTTT. As protein: CASSLEAWADTQYF.

This chain connects TRBV5-1 to TRBJ2-7; possible D gene TRBD2, 5 bases. Trimming took off 4 bases at V and 3 bases at J, with 11 bases between the two ends. The germline gives CDR1 SGHRS, CDR2 YFSETQ. This CDR3 comprises 13 residues. CDR3 nucleotides: TGCGCCAGCAGCCACCCCGGGAACTACGAGCAGTACTTC. This gives the protein CASSHPGNYEQYF.

The rearrangement links TRBV18 to TRBJ1-1; 8 bases map to TRBD1. J gave up 1 base and V 2 bases, and 9 bases lay outside the gene matches. Germline CDR1 KGHSH, CDR2 LQKENI. There are 17 residues in the CDR3. The CDR3 here is CASSPVGPGQGNTEAFF. The CDR3 DNA reads TGTGCCAGCTCACCAGTTGGTCCCGGACAGGGGAACACTGAAGCTTTCTTT.

This chain connects TRBV27 to TRBJ1-4, with TRBD1 identical over 9 bases. The CDR3 loop spans 15 amino acids. Losses at the gene ends were 2 bases for V and 8 bases for J; bases not matched to a gene: 6. Germline values: CDR1 MNHEY, CDR2 SMNVEV (reference sequence). This CDR3 reads CASSLMGQGGEKLFF. The CDR3 DNA reads as TGTGCCAGCAGTTTAATGGGACAGGGTGGCGAAAAACTGTTTTTT.

The CDR3 DNA follows: TGCGCCAGCAGCTTCGCCGCAGGTACTGAAGCTTTCTTT. Encoded protein: CASSFAAGTEAFF. V gene TRBV5-1 combines with J gene TRBJ1-1, with unresolved D. V dropped 2 bases and J dropped 5 bases, with 10 bases sitting between them. In germline, CDR1 is SGHRS, CDR2 YFSETQ. The CDR3 is made up of 13 amino acids.

This rearrangement joins TRBV6-5 to TRBJ1-4; perhaps TRBD1 as D (5 bases). Germline V gene sequence: CDR1 MNHEY, CDR2 SVGAGI. The CDR3 loop spans 15 amino acids. The V and J ends lost 2 bases and 7 bases respectively, with 14 bases between them. The DNA for the CDR3 is TGTGCCAGCAGTTACGGTGTAGGACAAGGTGAAAAACTGTTTTTT. This gives the protein CASSYGVGQGEKLFF.

The chain joins TRBV2 to TRBJ2-3; D perhaps matches TRBD2 (6 bases). Trimming cost V 0 bases and J 3 bases, with 16 bases left between them. The CDR3 runs to 17 residues. Germline V gene data show CDR1 as SNHLY and CDR2 as FYNNEI. The CDR3 is CASSEALLLGGTDTQYF. The CDR3 DNA is TGTGCCAGCAGTGAAGCGTTATTACTGGGGGGTACAGATACGCAGTATTTT.

This clone was observed a single time. The chain employs TRBV19 and TRBJ2-6, with a weak D call TRBD1 (5 bases). CDR3 size: 16 residues. Germline-derived CDR1 and CDR2 are LNHDA and SQIVND (reference sequence). Between the trimmed V and J ends, which lost 4 bases and 1 base, there was a span of 11 bases. CDR3 loop: CASSSRAQSGANVLTF. As DNA, the CDR3 is TGTGCCAGTAGTAGCAGGGCCCAATCTGGGGCCAACGTCCTGACTTTC.

The rearrangement links TRBV2 to TRBJ2-2; D call uncertain. The CDR3 extends over 15 amino acids. V gave up 2 bases and J gave up 5 bases, with 12 bases separating them. Germline loops: CDR1 SNHLY, CDR2 FYNNEI. CDR3 amino acids: CASSELGGRTGELFF. The DNA of the CDR3 is TGTGCCAGCAGTGAACTAGGTGGAAGGACCGGGGAGCTGTTTTTT.

The chain couples TRBV10-3 to TRBJ2-3; 8 nucleotides agree with TRBD2. Germline CDR1 ENHRY, CDR2 SYGVKD. CDR3 length equals 14 residues. V lost 4 bases and J lost 6; bases outside the gene matches: 6. CDR3 loop: CAISVSGGVDTQYF. CDR3 nucleotide sequence: TGTGCCATCAGTGTTTCGGGAGGGGTGGATACGCAGTATTTT.

This clone was seen a few times. The V and J genes are TRBV2 and TRBJ1-2; 9 bases are a match to TRBD1. The CDR3 is 16 residues long. J was trimmed by 7 bases and V by 3 bases; bases with no gene match: 12. The V gene's germline CDR1 is SNHLY and CDR2 FYNNEI. CDR3 DNA: TGTGCCAGCAGTGAGGGACAGGGCCAGGGGTTTGGTGGCTACACCTTC. Protein: CASSEGQGQGFGGYTF.

This clone was counted a single time. The chain links TRBV18 to TRBJ2-6; 7 positions agree with TRBD1. Trimming at V came to 3 bases and at J to 0 bases, leaving 8 bases not matched to a gene. This CDR3 has 18 residues. Germline CDR1 reads KGHSH; CDR2 reads LQKENI. The CDR3 sequence is CASSPRQGSFSGANVLTF. The CDR3 nucleotides are TGTGCCAGCTCACCTCGACAGGGATCGTTCTCTGGGGCCAACGTCCTGACTTTC.

The chain couples TRBV25-1 to TRBJ2-1; 12 bases are shared with TRBD2. Looked up from germline, CDR1 is MGHDK and CDR2 is SYGVNS. The CDR3 sequence is 15 residues long. V lost 4 bases, J lost 4 bases, and 2 bases stayed unmatched. This CDR3 is CASSALAGGYNEQFF. The CDR3 coding sequence is TGTGCCAGCAGTGCACTAGCGGGGGGATACAATGAGCAGTTCTTC.

The chain joins TRBV11-2 to TRBJ1-2; TRBD1 agrees at 10 bases. In germline, CDR1 is SGHAT, CDR2 FQNNGV. The CDR3 consists of 15 residues. V lost 3 bases to trimming and J lost 2 bases; unmatched junction nucleotides: 3. The DNA of the CDR3 is TGTGCCAGCAGCTTGGGGACAGGGGTCAACTATGGCTACACCTTC. Translation: CASSLGTGVNYGYTF.

The V call is TRBV10-1, the J call TRBJ2-6; the D gene could be TRBD1 or TRBD2 (5 bases each). This CDR3 contains 14 residues. Per the germline V gene, CDR1 is WNHNN and CDR2 is SYGVQD (reference sequence). V was trimmed by 4 bases and J by 4 bases, leaving 8 bases between them. In DNA, the CDR3 is TGCGCCAGCAGTGCCGGGGACGGGGCCAACGTCCTGACTTTC. It yields the protein CASSAGDGANVLTF.